This T cell receptor (beta chain) was sequenced in a study of blood T cells in healthy people across ages. Turning to the study itself: In model experiments, template switching was able to capture about one barcoded beta molecule for every two T cells that were present.

This clonotype has just one count. The target antigen is unknown. Germline loops: CDR1 DFQATT, CDR2 SNEGSKA (reference sequence). Germline trimming cut 1 base from V and 3 bases from J; bases unmatched to any gene: 14. CDR3 size: 18 residues. Study-wide findings and caveats: Measured against age, TCR beta diversity per million T cells decreased in a roughly linear manner.

The authors ran a second PCR of about 7 to 12 cycles using a sample-barcoded 5' primer and a J-beta primer mix. Every cDNA molecule bore a tag from a template-switch adaptor containing 12 random nucleotides. TCRdb re-analysed the 5' RACE reads in MiXCR, keeping a single row per CDR3 protein. Of about 1.4 million distinct CDR3 sequences in the sample, almost 60% were seen once. This chain uses TRBV20-1 with TRBJ2-1; 8 bases align to TRBD1. The source of this sequence is a man between 18 and 35 years old in good health. Sequencing used blood. The CDR3 DNA follows: TGCAGTGCTAGAGGGGACAGGACGGGGCCAAATAGCTACAATGAGCAGTTCTTC. Translation gives CSARGDRTGPNSYNEQFF.